These 7 T cell receptor beta chains originate from one sample sequenced in a study of CD8 T cells in ankylosing spondylitis. TCRdb re-derived calls from the 5' RACE reads in MiXCR, one entry per CDR3 protein. The sample lists about 150,000 distinct CDR3 sequences, roughly 34% occurring once. Sequenced material: synovial fluid, either unsorted or a sorted T cell fraction (not recorded which). The receptors here all came from a male donor with ankylosing spondylitis.

V gene TRBV7-9 combines with J gene TRBJ2-1, with D tentatively TRBD1 or TRBD2 (6 bases each). V was trimmed by 0 bases and J by 10 bases, leaving 16 bases between them. The CDR3 is 15 amino acids. Germline CDR1 reads SEHNR; CDR2 reads FQNEAQ (reference sequence). The CDR3 sequence: CASSLALGGFSEQFF. The CDR3 DNA follows: TGTGCCAGCAGCTTAGCGCTAGGGGGGTTTAGCGAGCAGTTCTTC.

The chain couples TRBV3-1 to TRBJ1-1, with D maybe TRBD1 (5 bases). Germline V gene sequence: CDR1 LGHDT, CDR2 YNNKEL (reference sequence). CDR3 length equals 13 residues. V was trimmed by 3 bases and J by 8 bases, leaving 13 bases between them. The CDR3 coding sequence is TGTGCCAGCAGCCACGCTGGGGACGGCGAAGCTTTCTTT. This codes for CASSHAGDGEAFF. The full variable domain, its missing parts supplied by reference TRBV3-1 and TRBJ1-1, is DTAVSQTPKYLVTQMGNDKSIKCEQNLGHDTMYWYKQDSKKFLKIMFSYNNKELIINETVPNRFSPKSPDKAHLNLHINSLELGDSAVYFCASSHAGDGEAFFGQGTRLTVV.

The J gene is TRBJ1-6, the V gene TRBV20-1; the D is unclear. The CDR3 runs to 14 residues. Germline-derived CDR1 and CDR2 are DFQATT and SNEGSKA (reference sequence). V dropped 4 bases and J dropped 6 bases, with 13 bases sitting between them. The CDR3 spells CSAKTTGPNSPLHF. As DNA, the CDR3 is TGCAGTGCTAAAACCACCGGACCTAATTCACCCCTCCACTTT.

The rearrangement joins TRBV28 to TRBJ2-7; 10 nucleotides line up with TRBD1. Germline CDR1 MDHEN, CDR2 SYDVKM. V shed 8 bases, J shed 3 bases, and the junction held 1 base outside the gene matches. The CDR3 contains 12 residues. CDR3 DNA sequence: TGTGCCAGCGGACAGGGGGGCTACGAGCAGTACTTC. It is translated as CASGQGGYEQYF.

This clonotype appeared many times. This chain joins TRBV10-3 and TRBJ1-5, with 11 nucleotides matching TRBD1. J was trimmed by 3 bases and V by 0 bases; bases with no gene match: 1. Germline V lookup: CDR1 ENHRY, CDR2 SYGVKD. The length of the CDR3 is 16 residues. CDR3 sequence (DNA): TGTGCCATCAGTGAGTCGGGACAGGGGGTCAATCAGCCCCAGCATTTT. Translated: CAISESGQGVNQPQHF.

This clonotype was counted a few times. The CDR3 bases are TGCAGCGCCGACAGAGGAAATGAGCAGTTCTTC. Residues: CSADRGNEQFF. The chain uses TRBV29-1 and TRBJ2-1; D may be TRBD1 (5 bases). Trimming removed 7 bases from V and 7 bases from J, with 11 bases in between. Germline CDR1 is SQVTM and CDR2 is ANQGSEA. The CDR3 spans 11 residues.

This clonotype has more than one count but fewer than ten. CDR3 DNA sequence: TGTGCCACCAGCAGACCGGACAGGCTGAACACTGAAGCTTTCTTT. It codes for CATSRPDRLNTEAFF. The V gene is TRBV15, the J gene TRBJ1-1, with 7 bases that match TRBD1. The trim removed 2 bases at V and 0 bases at J, leaving 3 bases unmatched. CDR1 is LNHNV, CDR2 YYDKDF, per germline (reference sequence). CDR3 length: 15 residues.